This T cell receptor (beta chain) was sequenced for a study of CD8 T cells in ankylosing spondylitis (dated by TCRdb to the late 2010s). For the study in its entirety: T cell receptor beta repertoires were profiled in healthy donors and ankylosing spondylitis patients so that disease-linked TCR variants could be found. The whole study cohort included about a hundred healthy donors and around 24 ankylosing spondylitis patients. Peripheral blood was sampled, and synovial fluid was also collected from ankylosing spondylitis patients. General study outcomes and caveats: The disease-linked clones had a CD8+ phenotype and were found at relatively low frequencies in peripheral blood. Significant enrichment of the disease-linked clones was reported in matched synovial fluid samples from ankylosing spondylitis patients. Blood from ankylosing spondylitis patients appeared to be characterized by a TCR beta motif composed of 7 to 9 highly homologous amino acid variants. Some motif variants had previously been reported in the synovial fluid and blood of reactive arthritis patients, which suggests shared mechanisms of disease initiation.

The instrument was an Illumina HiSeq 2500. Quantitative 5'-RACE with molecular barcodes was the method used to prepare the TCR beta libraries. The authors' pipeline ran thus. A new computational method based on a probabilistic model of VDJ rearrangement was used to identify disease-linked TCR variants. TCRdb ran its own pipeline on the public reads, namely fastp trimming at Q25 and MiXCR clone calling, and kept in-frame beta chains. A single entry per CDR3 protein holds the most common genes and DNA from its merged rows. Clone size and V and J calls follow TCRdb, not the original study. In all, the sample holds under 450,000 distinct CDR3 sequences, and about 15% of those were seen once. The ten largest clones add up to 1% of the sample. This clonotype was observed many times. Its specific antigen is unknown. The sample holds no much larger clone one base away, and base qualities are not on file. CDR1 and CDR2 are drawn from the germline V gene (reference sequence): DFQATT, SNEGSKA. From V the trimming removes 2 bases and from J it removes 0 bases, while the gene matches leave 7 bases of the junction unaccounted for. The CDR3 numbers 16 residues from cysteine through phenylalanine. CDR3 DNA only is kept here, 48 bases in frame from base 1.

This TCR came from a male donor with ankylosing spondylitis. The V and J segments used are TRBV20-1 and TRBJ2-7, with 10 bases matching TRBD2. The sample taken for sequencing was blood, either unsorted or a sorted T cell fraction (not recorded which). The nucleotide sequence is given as TGCAGTGCTAGACCCCTTAGCGGGAGGCACTCCTACGAGCAGTACTTC. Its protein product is CSARPLSGRHSYEQYF.